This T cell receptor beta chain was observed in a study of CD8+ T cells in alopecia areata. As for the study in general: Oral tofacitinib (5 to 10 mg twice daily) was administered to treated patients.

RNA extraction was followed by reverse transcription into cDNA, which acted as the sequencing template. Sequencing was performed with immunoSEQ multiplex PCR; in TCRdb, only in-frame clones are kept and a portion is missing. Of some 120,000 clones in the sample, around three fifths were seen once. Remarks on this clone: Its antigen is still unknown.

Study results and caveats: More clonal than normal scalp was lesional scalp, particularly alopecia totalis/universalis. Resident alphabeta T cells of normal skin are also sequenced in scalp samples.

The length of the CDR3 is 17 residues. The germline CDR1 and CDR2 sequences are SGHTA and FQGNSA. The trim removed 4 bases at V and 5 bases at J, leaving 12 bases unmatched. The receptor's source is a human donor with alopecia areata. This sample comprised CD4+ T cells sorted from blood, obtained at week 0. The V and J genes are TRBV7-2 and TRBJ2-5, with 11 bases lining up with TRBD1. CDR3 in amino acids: CASSWTGGPSPRETQYF. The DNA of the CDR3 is TGTGCCAGCAGCTGGACAGGGGGCCCCTCCCCCAGGGAGACCCAGTACTTC.